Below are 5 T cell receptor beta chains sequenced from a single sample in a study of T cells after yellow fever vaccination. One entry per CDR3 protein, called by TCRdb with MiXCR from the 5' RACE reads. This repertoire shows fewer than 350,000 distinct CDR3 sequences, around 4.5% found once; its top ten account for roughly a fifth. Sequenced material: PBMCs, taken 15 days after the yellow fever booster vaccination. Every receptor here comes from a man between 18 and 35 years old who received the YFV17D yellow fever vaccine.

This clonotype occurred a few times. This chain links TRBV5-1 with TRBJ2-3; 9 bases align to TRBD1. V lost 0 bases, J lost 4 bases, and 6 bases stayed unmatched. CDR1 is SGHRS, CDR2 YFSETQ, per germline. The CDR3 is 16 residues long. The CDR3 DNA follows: TGCGCCAGCAGCTTGGGAGACAGGGGGGAAGCAGATACGCAGTATTTT. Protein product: CASSLGDRGEADTQYF.

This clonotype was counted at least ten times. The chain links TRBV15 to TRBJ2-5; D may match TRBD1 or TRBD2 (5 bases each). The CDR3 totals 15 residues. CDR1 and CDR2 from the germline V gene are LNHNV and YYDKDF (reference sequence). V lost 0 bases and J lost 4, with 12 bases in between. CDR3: CATSRDPGRPETQYF. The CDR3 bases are TGTGCCACCAGCAGAGATCCGGGACGCCCAGAGACCCAGTACTTC.

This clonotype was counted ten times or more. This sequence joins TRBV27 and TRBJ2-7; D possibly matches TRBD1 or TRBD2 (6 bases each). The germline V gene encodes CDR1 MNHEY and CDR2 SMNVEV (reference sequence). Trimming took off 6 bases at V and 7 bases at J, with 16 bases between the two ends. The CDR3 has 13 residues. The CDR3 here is CASSGGSRGEQYF. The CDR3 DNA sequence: TGTGCCAGCAGCGGGGGCAGCCGGGGGGAGCAGTACTTC.

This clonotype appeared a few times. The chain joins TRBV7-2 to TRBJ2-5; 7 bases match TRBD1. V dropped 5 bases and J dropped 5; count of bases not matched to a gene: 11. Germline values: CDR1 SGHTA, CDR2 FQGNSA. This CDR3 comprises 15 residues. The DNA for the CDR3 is TGTGCCAGCAGCACTTTCACAGGGGCAGGGGAGACCCAGTACTTC. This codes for CASSTFTGAGETQYF.

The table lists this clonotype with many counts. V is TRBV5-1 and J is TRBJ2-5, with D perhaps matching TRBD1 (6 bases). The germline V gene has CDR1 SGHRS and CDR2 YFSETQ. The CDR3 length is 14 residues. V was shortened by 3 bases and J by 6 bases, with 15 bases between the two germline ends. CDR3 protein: CASSSDLDRKTQYF. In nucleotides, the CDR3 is TGCGCCAGCAGCTCCGACCTGGACAGAAAGACCCAGTACTTC.